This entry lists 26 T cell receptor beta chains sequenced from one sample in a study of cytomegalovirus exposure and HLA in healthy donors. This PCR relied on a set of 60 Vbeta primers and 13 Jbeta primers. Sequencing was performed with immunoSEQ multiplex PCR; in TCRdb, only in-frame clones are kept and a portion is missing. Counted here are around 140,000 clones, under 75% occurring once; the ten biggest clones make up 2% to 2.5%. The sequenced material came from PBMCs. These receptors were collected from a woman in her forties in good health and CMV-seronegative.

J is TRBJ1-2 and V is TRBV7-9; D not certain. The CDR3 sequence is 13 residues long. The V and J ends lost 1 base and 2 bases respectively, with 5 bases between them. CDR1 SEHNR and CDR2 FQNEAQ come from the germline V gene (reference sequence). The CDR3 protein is CASSLDGNYGYTF. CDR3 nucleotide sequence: TGTGCCAGCAGCTTAGACGGGAACTATGGCTACACCTTC.

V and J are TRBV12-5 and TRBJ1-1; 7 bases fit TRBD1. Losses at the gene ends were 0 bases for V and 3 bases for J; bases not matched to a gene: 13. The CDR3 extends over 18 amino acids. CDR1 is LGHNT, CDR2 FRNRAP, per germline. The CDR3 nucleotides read TGTGCTAGTGGTTTGGTACTAGGACAGGCTGGATGGGACACTGAAGCTTTCTTT. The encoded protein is CASGLVLGQAGWDTEAFF.

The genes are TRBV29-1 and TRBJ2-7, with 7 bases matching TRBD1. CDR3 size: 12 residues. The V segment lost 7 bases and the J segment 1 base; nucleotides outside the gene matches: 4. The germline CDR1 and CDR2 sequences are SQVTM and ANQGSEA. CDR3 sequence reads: CSAAQGSYEQYF. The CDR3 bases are TGCAGCGCCGCACAGGGGTCCTACGAGCAGTACTTC.

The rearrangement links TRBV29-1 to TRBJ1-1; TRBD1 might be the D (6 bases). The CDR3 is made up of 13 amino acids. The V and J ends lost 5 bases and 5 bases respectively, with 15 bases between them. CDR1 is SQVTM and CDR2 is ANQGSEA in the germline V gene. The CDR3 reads CSVRPTGITEAFF. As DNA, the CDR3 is TGCAGCGTTCGCCCCACAGGGATTACTGAAGCTTTCTTT.

CDR3 nucleotides: TGTGCCCTGGGGAACAGGGGTGAAGCTTTCTTT. It codes for CALGNRGEAFF. The V gene is TRBV30, the J gene TRBJ1-1, with 7 bases aligning to TRBD1. In germline, CDR1 is GTSNPN, CDR2 SVGIG (reference sequence). The J segment lost 7 bases and the V segment lost 8 bases, leaving 7 bases of the junction unmatched. CDR3 length equals 11 residues. The entire variable domain, with the rest obtained from reference TRBV30 and TRBJ1-1, is as follows: SQTIHQWPATLVQPVGSPLSLECTVEGTSNPNLYWYRQAAGRGLQLLFYSVGIGQISSEVPQNLSASRPQDRQFILSSKKLLLSDSGFYLCALGNRGEAFFGQGTRLTVV.

For the CDR3, the DNA is TGCAGTGCTAGGTCTGATGAAAAACTGTTTTTT. Protein product: CSARSDEKLFF. The chain joins TRBV20-1 to TRBJ1-4; D gene ambiguous. This CDR3 spans 11 amino acids. V dropped 3 bases and J dropped 6 bases, with 5 bases sitting between them. CDR1 is DFQATT, CDR2 SNEGSKA, per germline (reference sequence).

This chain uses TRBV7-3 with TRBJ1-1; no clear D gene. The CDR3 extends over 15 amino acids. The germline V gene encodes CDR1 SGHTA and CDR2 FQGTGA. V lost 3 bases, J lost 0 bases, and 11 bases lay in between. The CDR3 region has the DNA TGTGCCAGCAGCTTCTCGGTATTTATGAACACTGAAGCTTTCTTT. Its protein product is CASSFSVFMNTEAFF.

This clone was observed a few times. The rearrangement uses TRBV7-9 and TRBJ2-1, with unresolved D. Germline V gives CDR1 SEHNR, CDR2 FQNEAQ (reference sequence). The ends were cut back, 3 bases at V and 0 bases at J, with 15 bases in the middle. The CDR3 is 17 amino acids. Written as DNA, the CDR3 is TGTGCCAGCAGCTTGGTATCCAGGTTCTCCTCCTACAATGAGCAGTTCTTC. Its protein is CASSLVSRFSSYNEQFF.

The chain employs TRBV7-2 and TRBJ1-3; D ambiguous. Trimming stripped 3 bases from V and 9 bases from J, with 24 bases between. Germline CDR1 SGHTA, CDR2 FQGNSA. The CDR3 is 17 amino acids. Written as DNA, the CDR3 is TGTGCCAGCAGCTTGGGAGGAGGACTTAGCTCTGGACCCACCATATATTTT. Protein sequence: CASSLGGGLSSGPTIYF.

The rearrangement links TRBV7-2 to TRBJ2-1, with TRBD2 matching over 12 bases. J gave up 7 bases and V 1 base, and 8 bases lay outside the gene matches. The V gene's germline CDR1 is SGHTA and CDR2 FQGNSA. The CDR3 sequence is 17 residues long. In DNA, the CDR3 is TGTGCCAGCAGCTTAGTGCGACTAGCGGGGGCACAGAATGAGCAGTTCTTC. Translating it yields CASSLVRLAGAQNEQFF.

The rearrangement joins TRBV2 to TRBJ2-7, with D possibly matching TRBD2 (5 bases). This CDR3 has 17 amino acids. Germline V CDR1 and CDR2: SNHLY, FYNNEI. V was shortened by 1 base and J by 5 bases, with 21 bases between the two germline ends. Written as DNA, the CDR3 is TGTGCCAGCAGTGAAGGACTATTGGAACTAGACGCCAACGAGCAGTACTTC. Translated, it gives CASSEGLLELDANEQYF.

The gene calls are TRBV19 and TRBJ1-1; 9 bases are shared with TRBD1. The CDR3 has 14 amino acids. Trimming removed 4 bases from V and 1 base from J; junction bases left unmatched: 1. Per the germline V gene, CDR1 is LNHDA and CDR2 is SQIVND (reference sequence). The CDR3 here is CASSKGQGNTEAFF. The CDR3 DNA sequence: TGTGCCAGTAGTAAGGGACAGGGGAACACTGAAGCTTTCTTT.

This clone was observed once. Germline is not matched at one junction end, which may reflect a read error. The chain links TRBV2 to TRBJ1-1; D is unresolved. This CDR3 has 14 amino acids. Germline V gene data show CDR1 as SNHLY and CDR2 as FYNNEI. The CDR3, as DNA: TGTGCCAGCAGTGAGGTTAAAGACATTCGATTCCTGCTGTTT. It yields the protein CASSEVKDIRFLLF. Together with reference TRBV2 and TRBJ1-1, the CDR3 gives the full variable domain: EPEVTQTPSHQVTQMGQEVILRCVPISNHLYFYWYRQILGQKVEFLVSFYNNEISEKSEIFDDQFSVERPDGSNFTLKIRSTKLEDSAMYFCASSEVKDIRFLLFGQGTRLTVV.

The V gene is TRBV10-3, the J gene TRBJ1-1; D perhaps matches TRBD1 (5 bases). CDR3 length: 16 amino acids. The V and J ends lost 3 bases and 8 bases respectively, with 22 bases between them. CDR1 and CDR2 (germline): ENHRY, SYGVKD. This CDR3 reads CAISDPEPGGTYEAFF. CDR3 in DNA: TGTGCCATCAGTGACCCCGAGCCGGGGGGTACCTACGAAGCTTTCTTT.

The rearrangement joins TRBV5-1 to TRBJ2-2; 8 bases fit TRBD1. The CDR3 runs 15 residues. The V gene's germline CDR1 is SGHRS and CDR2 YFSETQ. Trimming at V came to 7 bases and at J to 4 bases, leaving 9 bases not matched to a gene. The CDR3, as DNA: TGCGCCAGCGGCGAAAGCAGGGGGCCCACCGGGGAGCTGTTTTTT. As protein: CASGESRGPTGELFF.

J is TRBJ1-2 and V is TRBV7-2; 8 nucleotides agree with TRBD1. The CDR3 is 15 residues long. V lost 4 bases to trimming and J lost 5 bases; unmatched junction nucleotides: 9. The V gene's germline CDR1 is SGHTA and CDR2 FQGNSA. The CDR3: CASSSTGQVGYGYTF. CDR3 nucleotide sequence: TGTGCCAGCAGCTCCACGGGACAGGTGGGGTATGGCTACACCTTC.

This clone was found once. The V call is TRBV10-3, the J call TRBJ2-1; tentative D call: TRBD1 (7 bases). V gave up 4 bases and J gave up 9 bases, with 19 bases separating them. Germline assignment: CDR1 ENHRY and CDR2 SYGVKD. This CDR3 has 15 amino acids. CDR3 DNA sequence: TGTGCCATCAGTGCGCTCAATCAGGGGGGAGGTGAGCAGTTCTTC. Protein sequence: CAISALNQGGGEQFF.

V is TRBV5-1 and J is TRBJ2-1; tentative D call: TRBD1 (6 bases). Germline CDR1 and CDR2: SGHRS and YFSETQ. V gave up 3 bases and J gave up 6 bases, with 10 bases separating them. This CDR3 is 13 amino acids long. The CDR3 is CASSYDRSNEQFF. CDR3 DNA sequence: TGCGCCAGCAGCTACGACAGGAGCAATGAGCAGTTCTTC. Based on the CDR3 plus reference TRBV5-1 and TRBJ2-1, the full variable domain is KAGVTQTPRYLIKTRGQQVTLSCSPISGHRSVSWYQQTPGQGLQFLFEYFSETQRNKGNFPGRFSGRQFSNSRSEMNVSTLELGDSALYLCASSYDRSNEQFFGPGTRLTVL.

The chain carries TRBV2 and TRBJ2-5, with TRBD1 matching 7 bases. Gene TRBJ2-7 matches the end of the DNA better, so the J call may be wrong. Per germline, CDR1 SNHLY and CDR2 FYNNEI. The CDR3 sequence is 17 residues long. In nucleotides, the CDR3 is TGTGCCAGCAGCATCCACTTAGACAGGGCTGACTCCTACGAGCAGTACTTC. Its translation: CASSIHLDRADSYEQYF.

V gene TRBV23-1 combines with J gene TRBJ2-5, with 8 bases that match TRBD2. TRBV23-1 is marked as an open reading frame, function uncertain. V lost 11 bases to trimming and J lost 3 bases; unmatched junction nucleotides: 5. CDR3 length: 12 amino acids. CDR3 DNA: TGCGCCCGCGGGGGGCCCAAAGAGACCCAGTACTTC. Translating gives CARGGPKETQYF.

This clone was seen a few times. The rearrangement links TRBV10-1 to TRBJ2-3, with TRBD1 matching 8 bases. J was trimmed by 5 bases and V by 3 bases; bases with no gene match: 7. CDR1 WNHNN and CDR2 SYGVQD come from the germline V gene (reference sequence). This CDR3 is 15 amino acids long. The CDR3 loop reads CASSDPTGEIDTQYF. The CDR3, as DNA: TGCGCCAGCAGTGACCCGACAGGGGAAATAGATACGCAGTATTTT.

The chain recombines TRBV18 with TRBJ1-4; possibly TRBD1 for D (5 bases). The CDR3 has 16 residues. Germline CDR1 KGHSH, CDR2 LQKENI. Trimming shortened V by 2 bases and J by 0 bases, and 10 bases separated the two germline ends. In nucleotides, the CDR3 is TGTGCCAGCTCACCAATCCAGGGATCAACTAATGAAAAACTGTTTTTT. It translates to CASSPIQGSTNEKLFF.

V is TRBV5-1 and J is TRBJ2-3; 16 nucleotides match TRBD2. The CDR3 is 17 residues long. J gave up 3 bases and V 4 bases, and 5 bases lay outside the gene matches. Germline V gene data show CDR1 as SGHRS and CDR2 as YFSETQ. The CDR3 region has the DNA TGCGCCAGCAGCCTTGGGACTAGCGGGGGGGCAACAGATACGCAGTATTTT. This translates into CASSLGTSGGATDTQYF.

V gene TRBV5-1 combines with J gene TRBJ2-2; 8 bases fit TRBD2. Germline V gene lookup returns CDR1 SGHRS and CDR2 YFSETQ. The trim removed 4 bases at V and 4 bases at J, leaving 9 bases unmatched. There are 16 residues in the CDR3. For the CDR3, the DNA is TGCGCCAGCAGCCTGAGGACTAGCTCTGGCACCGGGGAGCTGTTTTTT. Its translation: CASSLRTSSGTGELFF.

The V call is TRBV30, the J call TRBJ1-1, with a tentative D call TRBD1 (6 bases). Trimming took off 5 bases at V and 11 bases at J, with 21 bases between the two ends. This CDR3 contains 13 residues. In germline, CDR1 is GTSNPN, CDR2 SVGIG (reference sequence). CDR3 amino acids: CAWRLMGAKVAFF. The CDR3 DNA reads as TGTGCCTGGCGGTTAATGGGGGCCAAAGTGGCTTTCTTT.

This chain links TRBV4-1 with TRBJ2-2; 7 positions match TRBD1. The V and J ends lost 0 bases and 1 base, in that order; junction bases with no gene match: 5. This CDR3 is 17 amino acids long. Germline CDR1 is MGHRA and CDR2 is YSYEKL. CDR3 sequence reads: CASSQEGRGRNTGELFF. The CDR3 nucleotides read TGCGCCAGCAGCCAAGAAGGCAGGGGGAGGAACACCGGGGAGCTGTTTTTT.